What follows describes a single TCR beta chain. Its antigen is still unknown. This sample stems from a study of regulatory T cells. Findings and limits, study-wide: Regulatory T cells showed the strongest V-J pair restriction and V/J gene skewing among patient repertoires. Patient CD8+ T cells trended nonsignificantly toward lower Shannon entropy than control CD8+ cells.

The PCR used 52 TRBV and 13 TRBJ primers. Method: immunoSEQ multiplex PCR; TCRdb's copy keeps in-frame clones and lacks some. The sample contains tens of thousands of clones, over 85% of which appear only once. Autoimmunity was present in every CD3G-deficient patient, worse in two. Patients, 2 to 39 years old, had expanded memory T-cell proportions. Losses at the gene ends were 0 bases for V and 8 bases for J; bases not matched to a gene: 6. Germline V gene sequence: CDR1 SEHNR, CDR2 FQNEAQ (reference sequence). The CDR3 spans 16 residues. This chain connects TRBV7-9 to TRBJ1-4; the match to TRBD1 covers 10 bases. The sequence came from a child aged 2 to 10 with CD3G deficiency. The sequencing input was CD8+ T cells sorted from blood. For the CDR3, the DNA is TGTGCCAGCAGCTTAGCGCTCGGGACAGGGGTCGAAAAACTGTTTTTT. It yields the protein CASSLALGTGVEKLFF.